This TCR beta chain was obtained from a study of blood T cell repertoires in COVID-19. Study-level background: Samples came from the United States, Italy and Spain, spanning acute and convalescent COVID-19. From T cells, B-cell-depleted T cells, or PBMCs came the material, which was cDNA or gDNA.

This CDR3 contains 14 residues. Germline CDR1 reads GTSNPN; CDR2 reads SVGIG (reference sequence). V lost 7 bases to trimming and J lost 2 bases, with 17 bases between them. In the authors' methods: The authors estimated nucleated cell counts from reference gene primer amplification. Produced via immunoSEQ multiplex PCR; TCRdb's table is partial and in-frame only. V, J and clone size were drawn from that table, and D and trimming were deduced from the DNA. The sample has over 200,000 clones; about nine tenths are singletons. This sequence originates from a man older than 75 with acute or convalescent COVID-19. V and J are TRBV30 and TRBJ2-5; D is uncertain. Sequenced input: peripheral blood. CDR3 region: CASSWSGSQETQYF. The CDR3 DNA sequence: TGTGCCTCCTCATGGAGTGGCTCACAAGAGACCCAGTACTTC.